The clone carrying this T cell receptor beta chain was detected ten times or more. These data come from a study of Graves' ophthalmopathy and Graves' hyperthyroidism. Investigators amplified TCR beta CDR3 regions from RNA transcripts. HTBI primers served in a first-round RT-PCR, which a second-round multiplex PCR followed. TCRdb re-called the multiplex PCR reads through MiXCR, storing one row per CDR3 protein. The sample has about 400,000 distinct CDR3 sequences, roughly 18% seen once; the top ten hold roughly 1.5%. There are 17 residues in the CDR3. Germline CDR1 and CDR2: SNHLY and FYNNEI. Trimming removed 2 bases at V and 1 base at J, with 15 bases between.

The clonotype was recovered from a woman aged 18-30 years with Graves' ophthalmopathy. The sequenced material came from peripheral blood. The V and J genes are TRBV2 and TRBJ1-5; D is unresolved. CDR3: CASSERPFPGSNQPQHF. The CDR3 DNA follows: TGTGCCAGCAGTGAACGCCCCTTCCCCGGCAGCAATCAGCCCCAGCATTTT.